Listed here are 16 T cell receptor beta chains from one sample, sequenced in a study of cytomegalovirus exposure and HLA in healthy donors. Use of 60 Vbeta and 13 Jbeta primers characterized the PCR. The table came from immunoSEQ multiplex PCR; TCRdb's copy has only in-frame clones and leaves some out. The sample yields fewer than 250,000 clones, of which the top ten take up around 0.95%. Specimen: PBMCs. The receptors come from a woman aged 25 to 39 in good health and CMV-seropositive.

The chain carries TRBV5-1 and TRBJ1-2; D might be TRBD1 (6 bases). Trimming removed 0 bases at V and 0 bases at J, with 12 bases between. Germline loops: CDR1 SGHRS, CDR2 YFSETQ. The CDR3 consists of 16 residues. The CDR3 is CASSLATGRANYGYTF. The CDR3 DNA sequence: TGCGCCAGCAGCTTGGCTACAGGGCGGGCTAACTATGGCTACACCTTC.

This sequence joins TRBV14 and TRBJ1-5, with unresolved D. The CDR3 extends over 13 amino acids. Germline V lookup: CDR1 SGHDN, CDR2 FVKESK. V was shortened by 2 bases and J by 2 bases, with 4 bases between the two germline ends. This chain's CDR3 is CASSQQGNQPQHF. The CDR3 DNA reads TGTGCCAGCAGCCAACAGGGCAATCAGCCCCAGCATTTT.

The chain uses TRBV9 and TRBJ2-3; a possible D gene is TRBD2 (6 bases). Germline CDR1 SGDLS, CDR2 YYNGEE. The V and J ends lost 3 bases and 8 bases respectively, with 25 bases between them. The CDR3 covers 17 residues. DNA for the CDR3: TGTGCCAGCAGCGCCACCCCGACTAGTACTTATCCCGGTACGCAGTATTTT. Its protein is CASSATPTSTYPGTQYF.

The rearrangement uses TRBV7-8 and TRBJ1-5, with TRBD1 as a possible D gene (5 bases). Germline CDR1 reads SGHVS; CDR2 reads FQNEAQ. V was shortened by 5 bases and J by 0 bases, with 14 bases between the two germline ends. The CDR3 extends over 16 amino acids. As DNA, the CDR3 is TGTGCCAGCAGCCGGGGGGTGACCTTTAGCAATCAGCCCCAGCATTTT. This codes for CASSRGVTFSNQPQHF.

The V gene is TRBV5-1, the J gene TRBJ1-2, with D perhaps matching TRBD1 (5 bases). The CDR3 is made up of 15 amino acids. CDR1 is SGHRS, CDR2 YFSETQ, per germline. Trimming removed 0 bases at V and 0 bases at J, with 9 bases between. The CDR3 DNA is TGCGCCAGCAGCTTGGTCCCAGGGCCTAACTATGGCTACACCTTC. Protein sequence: CASSLVPGPNYGYTF.

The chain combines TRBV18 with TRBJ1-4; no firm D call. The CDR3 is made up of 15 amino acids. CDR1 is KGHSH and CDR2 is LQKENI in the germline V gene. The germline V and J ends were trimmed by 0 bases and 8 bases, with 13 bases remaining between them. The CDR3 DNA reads TGTGCCAGCTCACCACCGGGCAGGAAGTACGAAAAACTGTTTTTT. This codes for CASSPPGRKYEKLFF. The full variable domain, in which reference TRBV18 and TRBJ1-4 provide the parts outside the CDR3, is NAGVMQNPRHLVRRRGQEARLRCSPMKGHSHVYWYRQLPEEGLKFMVYLQKENIIDESGMPKERFSAEFPKEGPSILRIQQVVRGDSAAYFCASSPPGRKYEKLFFGSGTQLSVL.

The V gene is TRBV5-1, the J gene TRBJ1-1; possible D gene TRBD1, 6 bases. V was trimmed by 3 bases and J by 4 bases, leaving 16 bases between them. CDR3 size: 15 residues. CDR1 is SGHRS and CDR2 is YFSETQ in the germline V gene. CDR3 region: CASSSAQGRLTEAFF. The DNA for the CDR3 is TGCGCCAGCAGCTCGGCCCAGGGGCGGCTCACTGAAGCTTTCTTT.

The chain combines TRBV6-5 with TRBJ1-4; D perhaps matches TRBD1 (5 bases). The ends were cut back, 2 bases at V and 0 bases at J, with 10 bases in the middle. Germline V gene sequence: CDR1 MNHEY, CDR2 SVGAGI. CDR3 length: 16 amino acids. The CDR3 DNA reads TGTGCCAGCAGTTACACCCAGGGTGCAACTAATGAAAAACTGTTTTTT. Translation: CASSYTQGATNEKLFF.

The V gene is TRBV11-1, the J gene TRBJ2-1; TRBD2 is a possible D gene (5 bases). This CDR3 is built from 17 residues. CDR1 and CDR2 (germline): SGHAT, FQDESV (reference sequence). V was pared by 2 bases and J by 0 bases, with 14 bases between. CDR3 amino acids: CASSLYNAGSSYNEQFF. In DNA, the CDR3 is TGTGCCAGCAGCTTATATAATGCGGGTAGCTCCTACAATGAGCAGTTCTTC.

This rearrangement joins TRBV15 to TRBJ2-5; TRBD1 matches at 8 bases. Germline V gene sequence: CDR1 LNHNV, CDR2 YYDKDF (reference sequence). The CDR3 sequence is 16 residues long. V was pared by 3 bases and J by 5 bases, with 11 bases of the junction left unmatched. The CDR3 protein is CATSRPQGAGRETQYF. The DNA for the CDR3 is TGTGCCACCAGCAGGCCCCAGGGGGCGGGTCGGGAGACCCAGTACTTC.

This chain's CDR3 is CASRDRLNTEAFF. The CDR3 nucleotides are TGCGCCAGCAGGGACAGGCTGAACACTGAAGCTTTCTTT. The chain carries TRBV5-1 and TRBJ1-1; 7 nucleotides agree with TRBD1. The germline V gene encodes CDR1 SGHRS and CDR2 YFSETQ. The CDR3 has 13 amino acids. V gave up 5 bases and J gave up 0 bases; unmatched junction bases: 1.

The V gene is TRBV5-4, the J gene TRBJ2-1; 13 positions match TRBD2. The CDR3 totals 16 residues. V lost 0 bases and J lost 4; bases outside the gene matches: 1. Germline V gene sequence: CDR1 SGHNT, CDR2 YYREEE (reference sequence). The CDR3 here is CASSLAGLAGYNEQFF. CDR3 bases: TGTGCCAGCAGCTTGGCGGGACTAGCGGGATACAATGAGCAGTTCTTC.

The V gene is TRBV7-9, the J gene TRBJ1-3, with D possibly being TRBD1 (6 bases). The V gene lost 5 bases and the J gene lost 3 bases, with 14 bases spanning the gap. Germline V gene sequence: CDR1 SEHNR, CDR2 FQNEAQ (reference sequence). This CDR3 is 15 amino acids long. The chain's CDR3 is CASSLTTGYGNTIYF. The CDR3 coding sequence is TGTGCCAGCAGCCTAACGACAGGATATGGAAACACCATATATTTT.

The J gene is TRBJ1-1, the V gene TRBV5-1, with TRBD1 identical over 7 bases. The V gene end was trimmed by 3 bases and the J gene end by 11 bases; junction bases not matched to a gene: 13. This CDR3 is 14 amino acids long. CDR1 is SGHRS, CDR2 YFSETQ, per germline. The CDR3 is CASSWVDRDVSAFF. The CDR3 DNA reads TGCGCCAGCAGCTGGGTAGACAGGGACGTCTCGGCTTTCTTT.

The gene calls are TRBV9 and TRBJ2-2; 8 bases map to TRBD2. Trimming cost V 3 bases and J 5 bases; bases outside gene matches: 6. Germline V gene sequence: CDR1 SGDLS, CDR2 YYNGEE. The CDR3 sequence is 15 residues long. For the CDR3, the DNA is TGTGCCAGCAGCGCCCGGGAGGGGAGGACCGGGGAGCTGTTTTTT. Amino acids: CASSAREGRTGELFF.

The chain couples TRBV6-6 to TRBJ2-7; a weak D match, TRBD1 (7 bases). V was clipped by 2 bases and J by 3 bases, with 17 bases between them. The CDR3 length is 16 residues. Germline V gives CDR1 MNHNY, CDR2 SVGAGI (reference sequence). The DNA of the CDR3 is TGTGCCAGCAGTTACCAACAGGGGCGGGGTGGCTACGAGCAGTACTTC. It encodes CASSYQQGRGGYEQYF.